This T cell receptor (beta chain) was documented in a study of blood T cell repertoires in COVID-19. Per the original methods: Nucleated cell number was recorded as an estimate derived from reference gene primer amplification. Data came from immunoSEQ multiplex PCR; TCRdb stores just in-frame clones and leaves some out. The V and J calls and clone size are taken from that table; D and trimming were inferred from the DNA. The sample consists of about 220,000 clones, approximately 82% of them appearing once. CDR3 length: 13 residues. Looked up from germline, CDR1 is MNHEY and CDR2 is SVGAGI. Trimming left V 6 bases short and J 4 bases short, with 9 bases between.

Input material: peripheral blood. The chain uses TRBV6-5 and TRBJ2-2, with a tentative D call TRBD1 (5 bases). This clonotype was sampled from a man aged 45-65 years with active or convalescent COVID-19. The CDR3 sequence is CASRRQSTGELFF. The DNA of the CDR3 is TGTGCCAGCAGGCGACAGAGCACCGGGGAGCTGTTTTTT.